The rows below give T cell receptor beta chains drawn from one sample of a study of glioma-infiltrating T cells. TCRdb passed the multiplex PCR reads through MiXCR, listing each CDR3 protein once. The repertoire includes about 400,000 distinct CDR3 sequences, around 45% of them detected once, and 12% sits in the top ten. Sequenced material: glioma tissue, nonneoplastic brain tissue, or PBMCs (not recorded which). Receptors originate from a human donor with low-grade glioma or glioblastoma, undergoing nonglioma brain surgery, or in good health (not recorded which). Both conserved end residues are part of each CDR3. Fields, in order: clone size, V gene, J gene, CDR3 protein. The size entry is marked missing in some rows and otherwise reads once, few, many or a size class.

size: NA
V: TRBV6-2/TRBV6-3
J: TRBJ2-7
CDR3: CASSRTGRPYEQYF

size: NA
V: TRBV7-2
J: TRBJ2-3
CDR3: CASSPWAGDHTQYF

size: many
V: TRBV20-1
J: TRBJ2-1
CDR3: CSAQPRAPSYNEQFF

size: NA
V: TRBV5-1
J: TRBJ1-1
CDR3: CASSLSEDTEAFF

size: NA
V: TRBV27
J: TRBJ1-2
CDR3: CASSVHKTNYGYTF

size: few
V: TRBV28
J: TRBJ1-2
CDR3: CASRPDRAPNYGYTF

size: NA
V: TRBV20-1
J: TRBJ2-7
CDR3: CSALLVRTYEQYF

size: few
V: TRBV25-1
J: TRBJ2-3
CDR3: CASSENEFPSTDTQYF

size: NA
V: TRBV28
J: TRBJ2-3
CDR3: CASTITGFLSTDTQYF

size: many
V: TRBV6-1
J: TRBJ1-1
CDR3: CASNQGRYTEAFF

size: few
V: TRBV4-1
J: TRBJ2-1
CDR3: CASSQATSPYNEQFF

size: NA
V: TRBV4-2
J: TRBJ2-1
CDR3: CASSREAASFYNEQFF

size: few
V: TRBV4-2
J: TRBJ2-1
CDR3: CASSSGAGSREQFF

size: NA
V: TRBV12-3/TRBV12-4
J: TRBJ2-7
CDR3: CASSQAPPGAHYEQYF

size: NA
V: TRBV7-9
J: TRBJ1-5
CDR3: CASSPSGPDGRGPQHF

size: NA
V: TRBV12-3/TRBV12-4
J: TRBJ1-1
CDR3: CASSSFPRNTEAFF